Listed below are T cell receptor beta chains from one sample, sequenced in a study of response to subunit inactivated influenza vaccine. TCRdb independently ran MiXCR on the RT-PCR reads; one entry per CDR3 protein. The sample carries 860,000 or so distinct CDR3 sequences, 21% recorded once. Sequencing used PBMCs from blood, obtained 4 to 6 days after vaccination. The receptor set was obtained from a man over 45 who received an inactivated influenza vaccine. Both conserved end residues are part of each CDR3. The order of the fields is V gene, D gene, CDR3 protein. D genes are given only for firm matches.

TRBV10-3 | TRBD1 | CAIRGDRDGQPQHF
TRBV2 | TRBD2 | CASRGLGSGSYNEQFF
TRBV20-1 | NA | CSARDSSGSNQPQHF
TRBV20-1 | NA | CSASSASTPYEQYF
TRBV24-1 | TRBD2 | CATLEAGGSYNEQFF
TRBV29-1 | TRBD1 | CSVGRDSYEQYF
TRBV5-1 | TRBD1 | CASALYHPAQGAVVVRNIEAFF
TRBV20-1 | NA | CSARTINSGSTDTQYF
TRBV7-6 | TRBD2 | CASSLSGTSGRETQYF
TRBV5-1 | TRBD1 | CASSFLGQGDEQYF
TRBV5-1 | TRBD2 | CASSMGLAGDTDTQYF
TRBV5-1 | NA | CASSPGASYNEQFF
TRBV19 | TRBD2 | CASSLSGGYPYNEQFF
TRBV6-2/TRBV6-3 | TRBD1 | CASSRTGRGSSTDTQYF
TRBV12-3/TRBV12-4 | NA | CASRTTGRSEKLFF
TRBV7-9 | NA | CASSSPARGPPHGEQFF
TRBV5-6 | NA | CASSWGREETQYF
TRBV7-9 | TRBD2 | CASSLGTSGRHEQYF
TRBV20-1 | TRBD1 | CSASRQGDATEAFF
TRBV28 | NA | CASSLHRTYNEQFF
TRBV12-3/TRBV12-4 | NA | CASSSETRNTEAFF
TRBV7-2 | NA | CASSLERTDIYGYTF
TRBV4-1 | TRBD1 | CASTRTGQDPEAFF
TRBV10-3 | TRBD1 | CAISRTGGLYNEQFF
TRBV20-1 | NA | CSASRLVKDTQYF